This is a list of T cell receptor beta chains from one sample in a study of Graves' ophthalmopathy and Graves' hyperthyroidism. TCRdb used MiXCR to reprocess the multiplex PCR reads, holding one entry per CDR3 protein. The sample yields 350,000 to 450,000 distinct CDR3 sequences, approximately 20% seen once. The sample was peripheral blood. These receptors originate from a woman aged 18-29 years with Graves' ophthalmopathy. Both conserved end residues are part of each CDR3. D genes are given only for firm matches. Size tells how often a clone was seen (once, few, many) or the class of an expanded clone, and some rows leave it out.

TRBJ1-2,TRBV6-2/TRBV6-3,.,.,TGTGCCAGCAGTTACGGCACCCTGAGTAGAGACGTAGGACGGCCCAACTATGGCTACACCTTC,CASSYGTLSRDVGRPNYGYTF
TRBJ2-4,TRBV28,.,many,TGTGCCAGCAGCCCGGGACGCCGGCAAAACATTCAGTACTTC,CASSPGRRQNIQYF
TRBJ2-5,TRBV12-3/TRBV12-4,.,.,TGTGCCAGCAGTCTCCACAGAGACCAAGAGACCCAGTACTTC,CASSLHRDQETQYF
TRBJ2-5,TRBV11-2,.,many,TGTGCCAGCAGGTGGGGGCCCGTGTACCAAGAGACCCAGTACTTC,CASRWGPVYQETQYF
TRBJ2-7,TRBV28,.,many,TGTGCCAGCAAGGAGGGGACCTACGAGCAGTACTTC,CASKEGTYEQYF
TRBJ2-7,TRBV29-1,.,many,TGCAGCGTTCGGGACTGGATTTGGGAGCAGTACTTC,CSVRDWIWEQYF
TRBJ2-7,TRBV6-1,.,many,TGTGCCAGCAGCCGAGATGAGGGAAGCTCCTACGAGCAGTACTTC,CASSRDEGSSYEQYF
TRBJ1-1,TRBV6-4,TRBD1,many,TGTGCCAGCAGGATAAAACAGGGGATCCCTGAAGCTTTCTTT,CASRIKQGIPEAFF
TRBJ2-7,TRBV11-2,.,many,TGTGCCAGCAGTTCGGGTGGGGGAGCGAGCTCCTACGAGCAGTACTTC,CASSSGGGASSYEQYF
TRBJ2-5,TRBV20-1,.,many,TGCAGTGCTAGAGATCCACGACTAGTGCAAGAGACCCAGTACTTC,CSARDPRLVQETQYF
TRBJ1-6,TRBV19,TRBD1,many,TGTGCCAGTAGTAATTACCGGGACAGCGGTTCACCCCTCCACTTT,CASSNYRDSGSPLHF
TRBJ1-1,TRBV6-1,.,many,TGTGCCAGCAGTGTTAAGGGGGGAAACACTGAAGCTTTCTTT,CASSVKGGNTEAFF
TRBJ2-5,TRBV19,.,many,TGTGCCAGTAGTCCTCCGGGGTTTCAAGAGACCCAGTACTTC,CASSPPGFQETQYF
TRBJ2-7,TRBV13,TRBD2,many,TGTGCCAGCAGCTACAATCCAATGGACCGGGACTATCGTTACTCCTACGAGCAGTACTTC,CASSYNPMDRDYRYSYEQYF
TRBJ2-5,TRBV11-2,TRBD1,.,TGTGCCAGCAGCTTTCCGGACAGGGGGGAGACCCAGTACTTC,CASSFPDRGETQYF
TRBJ2-7,TRBV6-2/TRBV6-3,TRBD2,many,TGTGCCACGGGAGGTCTTTACGAGCAGTACTTC,CATGGLYEQYF
TRBJ1-1,TRBV6-2/TRBV6-3,.,.,TGTGCCAGCACCGTCGGGGGCACTGAAGCTTTCTTT,CASTVGGTEAFF
TRBJ1-1,TRBV6-5,.,few,TGTGCCAGCATTAGGACGTTGGGGGCCACTGAAGCTTTCTTT,CASIRTLGATEAFF
TRBJ1-5,TRBV28,.,many,TGTGCCAGCAGTTTATCGGACCTTGGAGGACAGCCCCAGCATTTT,CASSLSDLGGQPQHF
TRBJ2-5,TRBV6-5,TRBD2,many,TGTGCCAGCACCCTGACTAGCGGGAGCCCCGCCCAGTACTTC,CASTLTSGSPAQYF
TRBJ2-2,TRBV10-2,TRBD2,many,TGCGCCAGCAGCTTCAGCGGGAGTAACACCGGGGAGCTGTTTTTT,CASSFSGSNTGELFF
TRBJ1-1,TRBV30,TRBD1,many,TGTGCCTTCGACAGGGGGGGAAAAAGAGCTTTCTTT,CAFDRGGKRAFF
TRBJ2-7,TRBV6-5,.,many,TGTGCCAGCCAACTCCTAGGGTCCTCCTACGAGCAGTACTTC,CASQLLGSSYEQYF
TRBJ2-2,TRBV7-6,.,many,TGTGCCAGCAGCTTAGCGGAAGTCCGCGTTACGAACACCGGGGAGCTGTTTTTT,CASSLAEVRVTNTGELFF
TRBJ2-3,TRBV7-8,TRBD2,many,TGTGCCAGCAGCTTAGTCACGGGAGGAACAGATACGCAGTATTTT,CASSLVTGGTDTQYF
TRBJ1-1,TRBV6-1,.,many,TGTGCCAGCAGTGAACAGGCCGGCACTGAAGCTTTCTTT,CASSEQAGTEAFF
TRBJ1-2,TRBV6-2/TRBV6-3,.,many,TGTGCCAGCAGTTGGGGGCGGACTGAACACAACTATGGCTACACCTTC,CASSWGRTEHNYGYTF
TRBJ2-3,TRBV25-1,TRBD2,many,TGTGCCAGCCGTTCTGGTAGCGGGGGGTCATATACGCAGTATTTT,CASRSGSGGSYTQYF
TRBJ2-4,TRBV6-5,TRBD1,medium-sized,TGTGCCAGCAGAGGACAGGCCTTAGCCAAAAACATTCAGTACTTC,CASRGQALAKNIQYF
TRBJ2-7,TRBV12-3/TRBV12-4,TRBD2,.,TGTGCCAGCAGTCCCCAAGCGGGAGGGATGTACGAGCAGTACTTC,CASSPQAGGMYEQYF
TRBJ1-1,TRBV7-3,.,many,TGTGCCAGCCTCCCAATGGTGGCGGTATCCACTGAAGCTTTCTTT,CASLPMVAVSTEAFF
TRBJ1-5,TRBV7-8,.,many,TGTGCCAGCAGTTCCGGGACGCAGAATCAGCCCCAGCATTTT,CASSSGTQNQPQHF
TRBJ2-7,TRBV7-2,TRBD1,many,TGTGCCAGCAGCCAGGGACAGGGATCTCTCGAGCAGTACTTC,CASSQGQGSLEQYF
TRBJ2-7,TRBV7-8,.,.,TGTGCCAGCAGCTTAGGAGGGGGGCCCGAGCAGTACTTC,CASSLGGGPEQYF
TRBJ1-5,TRBV6-5,.,many,TGTGCCAGCGGTTTGGGGAATCAGCCCCAGCATTTT,CASGLGNQPQHF
TRBJ2-6,TRBV12-3/TRBV12-4,.,many,TGTGCCAGCAGTGATACAGGGAGGGGGGCCAACGTCCTGACTTTC,CASSDTGRGANVLTF
TRBJ2-7,TRBV4-2,.,many,TGTGCCAGCAGCCAAGAATTCTCTTCGGGAAACGAGCAGTACTTC,CASSQEFSSGNEQYF
TRBJ2-7,TRBV6-4,.,many,TGTGCCAGCAGTGCCATAGCGACCCGAGGGGCCTACGAGCAGTACTTC,CASSAIATRGAYEQYF
TRBJ2-7,TRBV5-5,.,many,TGTGCCAGCAGCTCGGTGACAGGTCGGGGGCGTAACGAGCAGTACTTC,CASSSVTGRGRNEQYF
TRBJ1-2,TRBV5-6,.,many,TGTGCCAGCAGCCGAGAGCGGGGCCCAAACTATGGCTACACCTTC,CASSRERGPNYGYTF
TRBJ1-6,TRBV6-2/TRBV6-3,.,many,TGTGCCAGCAGTTACGATGGGCGGAATTCACCCCTCCACTTT,CASSYDGRNSPLHF
TRBJ2-2,TRBV24-1,.,many,TGTGCCACCAGTATCTTAGGAGGGCCGAACACCGGGGAGCTGTTTTTT,CATSILGGPNTGELFF
TRBJ2-2,TRBV11-2,.,many,TGTGCCAGCAACCTACCAAGGGAGACACCCGGGGAGCTGTTTTTT,CASNLPRETPGELFF
TRBJ2-7,TRBV20-1,.,few,TGCAGTGCTCAATTTGACTTGGGGGAGCAGTACTTC,CSAQFDLGEQYF
TRBJ1-5,TRBV4-1,.,many,TGCGCCAGCCCCTTTATGCCATATAGCAATCAGCCCCAGCATTTT,CASPFMPYSNQPQHF
TRBJ1-2,TRBV6-5,.,few,TGTGCCAGCAGTTACGGTCAGGTGGACTATGGCTACACCTTC,CASSYGQVDYGYTF
TRBJ1-6,TRBV25-1,.,many,TGTGCCAGCAGTGGTGGCAGTGGATATTCACCCCTCCACTTT,CASSGGSGYSPLHF
TRBJ1-2,TRBV19,.,many,TGTGCCAGTAGCCCCAACGCGGCTGGCTACACCTTC,CASSPNAAGYTF
TRBJ1-5,TRBV6-2/TRBV6-3,.,few,TGTGCCAGCAGGGAACACAGCCAGGGGCTTCGGCCCCAGCATTTT,CASREHSQGLRPQHF
TRBJ2-3,TRBV6-6,TRBD2,many,TGTGCCAGCAGCCTTTGGGGGGGGTCCCCAGATACGCAGTATTTT,CASSLWGGSPDTQYF
TRBJ2-5,TRBV27,.,many,TGTGCCAGCGGCTCTAAGGGGTCCCAAGAGACCCAGTACTTC,CASGSKGSQETQYF
TRBJ2-7,TRBV12-3/TRBV12-4,TRBD1,many,TGTGCCAGCAGTTTAACAGGGGAAAGATTAAGGCAGTACTTC,CASSLTGERLRQYF
TRBJ2-3,TRBV6-1,TRBD2,.,TGTGCCAGCAGTGAAGGTAGCGGGGGTACAGATACGCAGTATTTT,CASSEGSGGTDTQYF
TRBJ2-3,TRBV6-1,.,many,TGTGCCAGCAGTGTCCTCCAAGCCCGGGATACGCAGTATTTT,CASSVLQARDTQYF
TRBJ2-2,TRBV2,.,.,TGTGCCAGCAGTCGGGACGGAGGGACCGGGGAGCTGTTTTTT,CASSRDGGTGELFF
TRBJ2-5,TRBV9,.,many,TGTGCCAGCAGCGAGGGACGGTCCCAAGAGACCCAGTACTTC,CASSEGRSQETQYF
TRBJ2-7,TRBV10-2,TRBD1,many,TGCGCCAGCACCTTACCGGGACAGCTCTACGAGCAGTACTTC,CASTLPGQLYEQYF
TRBJ1-5,TRBV12-3/TRBV12-4,TRBD1,many,TGTGCCAGCAGTTTTTGGTCGACAGGGCCCCAAGAGCCCCAGCATTTT,CASSFWSTGPQEPQHF
TRBJ2-7,TRBV6-5,TRBD1,many,TGTGCCAGCAGTTACGCCTCCCCCGGGACAGGCTCCTACGAGCAGTACTTC,CASSYASPGTGSYEQYF